The sequence of this T cell receptor beta chain was determined in a study of T cell responses to AZD1222 COVID-19 vaccine. Study observations and caveats: The study found vaccine-associated CD4 TCRs spanning spike, dominant at 160-218 and 743-854. As reported, nearly half of all spike-specific TCRs target variant regions that are unmutated. Baseline serostatus was positive in only a handful of AZD1222 recipients. There were mostly white British donors and more females than males, and clonal diversity was possibly underestimated.

Germline values: CDR1 GTSNPN, CDR2 SVGIG (reference sequence). Trimming removed 8 bases from V and 0 bases from J, with 13 bases in between. The CDR3 is 14 residues long. Assay used: immunoSEQ multiplex PCR; TCRdb lists only in-frame clones, some missing. The profile covers 50,000 to 55,000 clones, with roughly 87% appearing a single time and roughly 3% taken by the ten largest. On this clone: As yet, its antigen is unknown.

The rearrangement links TRBV30 to TRBJ2-2, with D maybe TRBD2 (5 bases). The sequenced sample was peripheral blood, obtained 28 days after the second AZD1222 dose. The sequence derives from an adult who received the AZD1222 COVID-19 vaccine. The CDR3 DNA reads as TGTGCCGGACCCCTAGCCGCGAACACCGGGGAGCTGTTTTTT. Its translation: CAGPLAANTGELFF.